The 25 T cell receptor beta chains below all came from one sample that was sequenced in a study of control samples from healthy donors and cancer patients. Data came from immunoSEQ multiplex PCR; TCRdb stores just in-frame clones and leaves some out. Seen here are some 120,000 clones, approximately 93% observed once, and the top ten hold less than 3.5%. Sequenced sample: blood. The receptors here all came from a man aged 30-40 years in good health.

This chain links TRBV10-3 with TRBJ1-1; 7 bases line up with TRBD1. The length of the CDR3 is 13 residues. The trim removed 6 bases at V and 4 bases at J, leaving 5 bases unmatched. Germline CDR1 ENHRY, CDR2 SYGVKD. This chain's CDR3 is CAIRQGQGTEAFF. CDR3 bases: TGTGCCATCAGACAGGGGCAGGGCACTGAAGCTTTCTTT.

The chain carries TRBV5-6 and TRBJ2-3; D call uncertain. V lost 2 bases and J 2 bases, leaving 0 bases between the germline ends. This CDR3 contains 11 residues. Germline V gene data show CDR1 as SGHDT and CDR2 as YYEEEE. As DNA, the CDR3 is TGTGCCAGCAGCTTCACAGATACGCAGTATTTT. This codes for CASSFTDTQYF.

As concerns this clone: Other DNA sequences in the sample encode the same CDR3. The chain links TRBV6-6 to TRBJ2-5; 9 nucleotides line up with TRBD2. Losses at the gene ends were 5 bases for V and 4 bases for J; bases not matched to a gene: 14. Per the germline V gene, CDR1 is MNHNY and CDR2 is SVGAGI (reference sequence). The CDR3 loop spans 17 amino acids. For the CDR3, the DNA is TGTGCCAGCAGTCGTCCACGAGGGGCGGGGGGGCGAGAGACCCAGTACTTC. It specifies CASSRPRGAGGRETQYF.

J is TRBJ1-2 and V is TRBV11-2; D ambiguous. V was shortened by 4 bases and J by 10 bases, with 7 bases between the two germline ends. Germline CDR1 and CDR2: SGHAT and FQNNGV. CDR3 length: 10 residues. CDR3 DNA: TGTGCCAGCAGCTCCTATAACTACACCTTC. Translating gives CASSSYNYTF. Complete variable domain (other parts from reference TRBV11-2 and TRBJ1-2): EAGVAQSPRYKIIEKRQSVAFWCNPISGHATLYWYQQILGQGPKLLIQFQNNGVVDDSQLPKDRFSAERLKGVDSTLKIQPAKLEDSAVYLCASSSYNYTFGSGTRLTVV.

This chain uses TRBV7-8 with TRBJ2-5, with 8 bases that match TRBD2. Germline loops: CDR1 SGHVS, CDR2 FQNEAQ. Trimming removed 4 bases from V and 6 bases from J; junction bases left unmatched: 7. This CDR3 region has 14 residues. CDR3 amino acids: CASSSSGGRKTQYF. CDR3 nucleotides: TGTGCCAGCAGCTCAAGCGGGGGTAGGAAGACCCAGTACTTC.

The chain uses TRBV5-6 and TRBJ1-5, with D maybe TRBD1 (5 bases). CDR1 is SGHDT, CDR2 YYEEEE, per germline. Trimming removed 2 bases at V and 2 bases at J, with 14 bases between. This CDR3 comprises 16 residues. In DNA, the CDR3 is TGTGCCAGCAGCTTACGACCTGGGACGGGCAATCAGCCCCAGCATTTT. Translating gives CASSLRPGTGNQPQHF.

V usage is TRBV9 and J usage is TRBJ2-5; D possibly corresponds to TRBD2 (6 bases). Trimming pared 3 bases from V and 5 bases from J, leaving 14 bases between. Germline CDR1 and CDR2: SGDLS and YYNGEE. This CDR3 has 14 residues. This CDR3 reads CASSAGTGGETQYF. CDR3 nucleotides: TGTGCCAGCAGCGCCGGGACTGGGGGGGAGACCCAGTACTTC.

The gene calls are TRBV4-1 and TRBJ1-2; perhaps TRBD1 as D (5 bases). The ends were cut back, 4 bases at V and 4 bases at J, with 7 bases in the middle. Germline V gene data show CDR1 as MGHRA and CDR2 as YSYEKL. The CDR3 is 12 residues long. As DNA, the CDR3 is TGCGCCAGCAGCCCGGGGCCCTATGGCTACACCTTC. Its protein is CASSPGPYGYTF.

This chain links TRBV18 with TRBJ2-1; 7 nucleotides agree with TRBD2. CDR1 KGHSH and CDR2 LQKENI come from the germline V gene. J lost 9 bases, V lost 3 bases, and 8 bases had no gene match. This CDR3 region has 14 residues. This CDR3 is CASSPPDTGGEQFF. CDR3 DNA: TGTGCCAGCTCACCGCCCGATACGGGGGGTGAGCAGTTCTTC.

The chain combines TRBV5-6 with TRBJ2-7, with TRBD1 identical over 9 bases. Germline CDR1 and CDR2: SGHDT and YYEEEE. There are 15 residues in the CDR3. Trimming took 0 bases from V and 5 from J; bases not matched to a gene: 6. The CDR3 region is CASSLGDRTGDEQYF. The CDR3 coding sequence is TGTGCCAGCAGCTTGGGCGACCGGACAGGGGACGAGCAGTACTTC.

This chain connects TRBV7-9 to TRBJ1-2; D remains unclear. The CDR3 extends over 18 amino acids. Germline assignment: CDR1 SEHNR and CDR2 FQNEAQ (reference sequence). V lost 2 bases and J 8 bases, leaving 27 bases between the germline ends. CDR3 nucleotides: TGTGCCAGCAGCTTAAGGTCGGCACCTGTACCTACATTCGGCGGCTACACCTTC. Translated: CASSLRSAPVPTFGGYTF.

The CDR3 DNA sequence: TGTGCCAGCAGCTTGGGGAGGGTCAGCTCCTACGAGCAGTACGTC. It specifies CASSLGRVSSYEQYV. The rearrangement links TRBV11-2 to TRBJ2-7; 7 bases fit TRBD2. The germline V gene encodes CDR1 SGHAT and CDR2 FQNNGV. The CDR3 runs to 15 residues. The trim removed 3 bases at V and 0 bases at J, leaving 5 bases unmatched.

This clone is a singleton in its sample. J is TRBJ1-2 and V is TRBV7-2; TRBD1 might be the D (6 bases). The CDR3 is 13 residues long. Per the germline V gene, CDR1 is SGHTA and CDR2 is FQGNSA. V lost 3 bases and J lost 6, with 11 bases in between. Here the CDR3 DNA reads TGTGCCAGCAGCTTCGGGGGGCGCGATGGCTACACCTTC. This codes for CASSFGGRDGYTF.

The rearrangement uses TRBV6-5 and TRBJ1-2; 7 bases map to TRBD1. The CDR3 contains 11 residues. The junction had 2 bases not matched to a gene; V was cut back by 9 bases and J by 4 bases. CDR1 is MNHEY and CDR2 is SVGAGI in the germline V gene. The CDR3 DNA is TGTGCCAGTTCAGGGGGCTATGGCTACACCTTC. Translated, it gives CASSGGYGYTF.

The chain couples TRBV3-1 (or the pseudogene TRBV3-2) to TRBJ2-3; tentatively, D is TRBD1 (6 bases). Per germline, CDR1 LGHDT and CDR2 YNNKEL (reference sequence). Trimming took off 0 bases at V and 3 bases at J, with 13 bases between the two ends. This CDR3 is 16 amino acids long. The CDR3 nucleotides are TGTGCCAGCAGCCAAGATGTAAGAGGGGGTACAGATACGCAGTATTTT. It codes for CASSQDVRGGTDTQYF.

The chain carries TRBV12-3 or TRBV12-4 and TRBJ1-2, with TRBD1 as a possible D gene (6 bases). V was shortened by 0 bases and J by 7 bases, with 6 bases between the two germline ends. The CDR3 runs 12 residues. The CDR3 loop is CASSLAGGGYTF. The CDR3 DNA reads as TGTGCCAGCAGTTTAGCAGGGGGTGGCTACACCTTC.

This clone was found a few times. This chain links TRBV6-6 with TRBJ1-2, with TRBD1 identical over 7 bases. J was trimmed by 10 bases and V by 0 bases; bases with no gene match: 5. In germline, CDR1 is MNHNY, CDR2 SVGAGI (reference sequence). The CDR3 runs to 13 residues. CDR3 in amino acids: CASSYSEQGIYTF. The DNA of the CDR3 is TGTGCCAGCAGTTACTCCGAACAGGGGATCTACACCTTC.

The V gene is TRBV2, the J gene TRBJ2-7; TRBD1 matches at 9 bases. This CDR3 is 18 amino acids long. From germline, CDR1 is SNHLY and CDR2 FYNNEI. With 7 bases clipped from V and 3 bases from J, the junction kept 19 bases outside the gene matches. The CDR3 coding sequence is TGTGCCAGCATTAGAGGTGTTGTCCAGGGACAGGGAGACTACGAGCAGTACTTC. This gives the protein CASIRGVVQGQGDYEQYF.

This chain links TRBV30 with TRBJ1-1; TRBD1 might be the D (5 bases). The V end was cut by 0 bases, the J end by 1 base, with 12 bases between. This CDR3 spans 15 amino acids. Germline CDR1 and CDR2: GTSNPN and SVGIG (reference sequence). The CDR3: CAWSVWGKRNTEAFF. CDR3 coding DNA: TGTGCCTGGAGTGTATGGGGCAAGAGGAACACTGAAGCTTTCTTT.

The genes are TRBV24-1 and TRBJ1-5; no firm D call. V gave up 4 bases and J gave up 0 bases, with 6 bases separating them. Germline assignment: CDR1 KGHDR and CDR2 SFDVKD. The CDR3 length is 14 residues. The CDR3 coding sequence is TGTGCCACCAGTGACCCACATAGCAATCAGCCCCAGCATTTT. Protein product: CATSDPHSNQPQHF.

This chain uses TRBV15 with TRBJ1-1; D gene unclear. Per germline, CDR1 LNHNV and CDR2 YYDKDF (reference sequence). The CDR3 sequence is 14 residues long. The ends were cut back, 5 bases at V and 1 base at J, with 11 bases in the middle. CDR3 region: CATSRPRGNTEAFF. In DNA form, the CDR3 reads TGTGCCACCAGCCGACCCCGGGGGAACACTGAAGCTTTCTTT. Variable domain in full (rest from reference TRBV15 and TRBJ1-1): DAMVIQNPRYQVTQFGKPVTLSCSQTLNHNVMYWYQQKSSQAPKLLFHYYDKDFNNEADTPDNFQSRRPNTSFCFLDIRSPGLGDTAMYLCATSRPRGNTEAFFGQGTRLTVV.

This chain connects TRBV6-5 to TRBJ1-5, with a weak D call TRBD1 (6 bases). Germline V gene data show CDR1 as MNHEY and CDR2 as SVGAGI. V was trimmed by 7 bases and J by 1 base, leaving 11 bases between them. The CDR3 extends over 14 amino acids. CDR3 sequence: CASNWGQSNQPQHF. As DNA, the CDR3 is TGTGCCAGCAATTGGGGGCAGAGCAATCAGCCCCAGCATTTT.

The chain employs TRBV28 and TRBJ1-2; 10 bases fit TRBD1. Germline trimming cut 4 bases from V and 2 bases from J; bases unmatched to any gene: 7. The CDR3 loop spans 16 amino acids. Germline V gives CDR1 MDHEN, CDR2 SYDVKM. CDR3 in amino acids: CASSSRQGASNYGYTF. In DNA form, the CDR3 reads TGTGCCAGCAGTTCCCGACAGGGGGCTTCAAACTATGGCTACACCTTC.

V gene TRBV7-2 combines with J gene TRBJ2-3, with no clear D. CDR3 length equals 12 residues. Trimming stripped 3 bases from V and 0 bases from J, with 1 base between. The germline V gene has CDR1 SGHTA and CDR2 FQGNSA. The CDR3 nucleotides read TGTGCCAGCAGCTTGAGCACAGATACGCAGTATTTT. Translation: CASSLSTDTQYF.

CDR3 residues: CATSGRYSNQPQHF. The DNA for the CDR3 is TGTGCCACCTCAGGGCGATATAGCAATCAGCCCCAGCATTTT. The J gene is TRBJ1-5, the V gene TRBV24-1, with a weak D call TRBD1 (5 bases). CDR1 is KGHDR, CDR2 SFDVKD, per germline. The CDR3 length is 14 residues. V was trimmed by 9 bases and J by 0 bases, leaving 11 bases between them.